Each of the 23 T cell receptor beta chains below was sequenced from the same sample in a study of identical twins. MiXCR was run by TCRdb on the 5' RACE reads, yielding one entry per CDR3 protein. The sample carries about 470,000 distinct CDR3 sequences, roughly 24% recorded once. These data were likewise used in another study, on T cells expressing NK-cell markers.

Sequencing used CD4+ T cells sorted from blood. The receptors stem from a woman aged 18-30 years in good health.

This clonotype was recorded a few times. The chain combines TRBV14 with TRBJ1-1; no firm D call. The V gene lost 1 base and the J gene lost 5 bases, with 11 bases spanning the gap. There are 14 residues in the CDR3. Germline V CDR1 and CDR2: SGHDN, FVKESK. The CDR3 coding sequence is TGTGCCAGCAGCCAAGCATTGCGGGGTACTGAAGCTTTCTTT. Translated: CASSQALRGTEAFF.

Only a few counts were recorded for this clonotype. V gene TRBV5-1 combines with J gene TRBJ2-5; 9 bases agree with TRBD2. The V and J ends lost 8 bases and 3 bases, in that order; junction bases with no gene match: 2. Germline assignment: CDR1 SGHRS and CDR2 YFSETQ. This CDR3 spans 12 amino acids. The CDR3 DNA reads TGCGCCAGTAGACTAGCGGAAGAGACCCAGTACTTC. It translates to CASRLAEETQYF.

V usage is TRBV7-9 and J usage is TRBJ2-2; no clear D gene. Germline CDR1 and CDR2: SEHNR and FQNEAQ (reference sequence). The CDR3 extends over 13 amino acids. Deletions cut 3 bases from V and 5 bases from J, with 7 bases between. The CDR3 here is CASSFLRTGELFF. DNA of the CDR3: TGTGCCAGCAGCTTCCTCCGGACCGGGGAGCTGTTTTTT.

The chain uses TRBV2 and TRBJ2-7; maybe TRBD2 (5 bases). V was shortened by 10 bases and J by 2 bases, with 18 bases between the two germline ends. CDR1 and CDR2 (germline): SNHLY, FYNNEI. CDR3 size: 14 residues. CDR3 sequence (DNA): TGTGCCAACCGGGGAAGGACGGCGACCTACGAGCAGTACTTC. This translates into CANRGRTATYEQYF.

This sequence joins TRBV5-1 and TRBJ2-3, with 8 bases aligning to TRBD1. Germline loops: CDR1 SGHRS, CDR2 YFSETQ. Trimming took 6 bases from V and 3 from J; bases not matched to a gene: 6. This CDR3 contains 14 residues. Here the CDR3 reads CASTRGLITDTQYF. CDR3 bases: TGCGCCAGCACCAGGGGGCTCATAACAGATACGCAGTATTTT.

This clonotype was detected only a few times. The rearrangement links TRBV7-6 to TRBJ2-5, with D uncertain. The CDR3 length is 14 residues. Germline assignment: CDR1 SGHVS and CDR2 FNYEAQ. Trimming left V 1 base short and J 5 bases short, with 11 bases between. The CDR3 nucleotides read TGTGCCAGCAGCTTAGACTTTGGGATCGAGACCCAGTACTTC. Encoded protein: CASSLDFGIETQYF.

This clonotype occurred a few times. This chain uses TRBV12-3 or TRBV12-4 with TRBJ2-4; perhaps TRBD2 as D (7 bases). This CDR3 has 12 residues. Trimming pared 8 bases from V and 5 bases from J, leaving 10 bases between. The CDR3 is CASRGAQNIQYF. DNA of the CDR3: TGTGCCAGCCGGGGGGCGCAAAACATTCAGTACTTC.

V usage is TRBV7-9 and J usage is TRBJ2-7; D uncertain. This CDR3 has 12 residues. V was cut by 6 bases and J by 7 bases, with 13 bases left in between. CDR1 and CDR2 from the germline V gene are SEHNR and FQNEAQ (reference sequence). CDR3 amino acids: CASSYELGEQYF. CDR3 DNA: TGTGCCAGCAGTTACGAACTGGGGGAGCAGTACTTC.

The chain combines TRBV7-2 with TRBJ2-5; D is unresolved. CDR1 is SGHTA, CDR2 FQGNSA, per germline. Trimming took 2 bases from V and 5 from J, leaving 9 bases between them. The CDR3 loop spans 13 amino acids. CDR3 nucleotide sequence: TGTGCCAGCAGCTTAAGAAACCCGGAGACCCAGTACTTC. Translating it yields CASSLRNPETQYF.

V is TRBV14 and J is TRBJ2-5; D is undetermined. The CDR3 is 11 amino acids. V was shortened by 1 base and J by 14 bases, with 11 bases between the two germline ends. Germline values: CDR1 SGHDN, CDR2 FVKESK. The CDR3 reads CASSQGSPTYF. Here the CDR3 DNA reads TGTGCCAGCAGCCAAGGGAGTCCTACCTACTTC.

The V gene is TRBV20-1, the J gene TRBJ2-7; D is perhaps TRBD1 or TRBD2 (5 bases each). The CDR3 consists of 14 residues. Germline values: CDR1 DFQATT, CDR2 SNEGSKA (reference sequence). The germline V and J ends were trimmed by 5 bases and 0 bases, with 14 bases remaining between them. The CDR3 protein is CSAQGPGGSYEQYF. The CDR3 DNA reads TGCAGTGCTCAGGGACCGGGCGGCTCCTACGAGCAGTACTTC.

This clonotype was counted a few times. The chain recombines TRBV10-3 with TRBJ2-3; 11 bases fit TRBD2. The CDR3 totals 19 residues. V shed 6 bases, J shed 3 bases, and the junction held 17 bases outside the gene matches. CDR1 and CDR2 (germline): ENHRY, SYGVKD. The CDR3 DNA reads TGTGCCATCAGCGGCCTAGGACTAGCGGGTGGCTTGGAGACAGATACGCAGTATTTT. Its translation is CAISGLGLAGGLETDTQYF.

The V call is TRBV11-3, the J call TRBJ2-7; D is uncertain. V was trimmed by 5 bases and J by 2 bases, leaving 7 bases between them. CDR3 size: 12 residues. Germline loops: CDR1 SGHNT, CDR2 YENEEA. The DNA for the CDR3 is TGTGCCAGCAGCGGTCTGACCTACGAGCAGTACTTC. Translation: CASSGLTYEQYF.

This clonotype was seen a handful of times. The CDR3 DNA follows: TGTGCCAGCAGTGAAGCGCTTCAGGGCCAGTTCTTC. Translation gives CASSEALQGQFF. The J gene is TRBJ2-1, the V gene TRBV2; the D gene is possibly TRBD1 (5 bases). This CDR3 has 12 residues. Germline V gives CDR1 SNHLY, CDR2 FYNNEI. Trimming removed 0 bases at V and 13 bases at J, with 10 bases between.

V and J are TRBV20-1 and TRBJ1-2, with 7 bases that match TRBD1. The V and J ends lost 6 bases and 2 bases, in that order; junction bases with no gene match: 3. The CDR3 contains 12 residues. Germline V lookup: CDR1 DFQATT, CDR2 SNEGSKA (reference sequence). In DNA, the CDR3 is TGCAGTGCGGGGACAGTAAACTATGGCTACACCTTC. This codes for CSAGTVNYGYTF.

This clonotype was observed a handful of times. This chain connects TRBV6-5 to TRBJ2-1, with D maybe TRBD2 (5 bases). Trimming took off 0 bases at V and 5 bases at J, with 8 bases between the two ends. CDR1 and CDR2 from the germline V gene are MNHEY and SVGAGI. This CDR3 region has 14 residues. The CDR3 nucleotides are TGTGCCAGCAGTTACTCGAGCGGTAACAATGAGCAGTTCTTC. As protein: CASSYSSGNNEQFF.

The chain combines TRBV11-2 with TRBJ2-3; the D is unclear. The germline CDR1 and CDR2 sequences are SGHAT and FQNNGV. The V end lost 4 bases, the J end lost 0 bases, and 8 bases lay between the germline ends. The CDR3 has 14 residues. For the CDR3, the DNA is TGTGCCAGCAGCTCAAGACTTAGCACAGATACGCAGTATTTT. Translating gives CASSSRLSTDTQYF.

The chain joins TRBV10-3 to TRBJ2-6; 10 nucleotides align to TRBD1. There are 16 residues in the CDR3. V trimming: 4 bases; J trimming: 4 bases; junction bases outside the gene matches: 4. Looked up from germline, CDR1 is ENHRY and CDR2 is SYGVKD. The CDR3 loop is CAISGQGAQGANVLTF. CDR3 coding DNA: TGTGCCATCAGTGGACAGGGGGCGCAAGGGGCCAACGTCCTGACTTTC.

This clonotype was found a few times. The chain has TRBV5-1 and TRBJ1-3; the D is unclear. CDR3 length equals 14 residues. The V end lost 1 base, the J end lost 1 base, and 6 bases lay between the germline ends. Germline values: CDR1 SGHRS, CDR2 YFSETQ. The CDR3 spells CASSLSQSGNTIYF. The CDR3 coding sequence is TGCGCCAGCAGCTTGTCTCAATCTGGAAACACCATATATTTT.

This clonotype came up a few times. This chain connects TRBV3-1 to TRBJ2-2; 7 positions match TRBD1. Per germline, CDR1 LGHDT and CDR2 YNNKEL (reference sequence). The CDR3 runs to 14 residues. V was clipped by 3 bases and J by 5 bases; unmatched bases: 3. CDR3 loop: CASSQKGATGELFF. For the CDR3, the DNA is TGTGCCAGCAGCCAGAAGGGGGCTACCGGGGAGCTGTTTTTT.

This clonotype was seen a handful of times. The genes are TRBV6-6 and TRBJ2-7; D is undetermined. This CDR3 has 13 amino acids. V lost 0 bases, J lost 6 bases, and 9 bases lay in between. Looked up from germline, CDR1 is MNHNY and CDR2 is SVGAGI (reference sequence). The CDR3 is CASSYSTESEQYF. For the CDR3, the DNA is TGTGCCAGCAGTTACTCGACGGAGAGCGAGCAGTACTTC.

For this clonotype: One end of the junction fails to match germline, which may point to a read error. V is TRBV7-7 and J is TRBJ2-1; 8 bases are shared with TRBD2. The CDR3 contains 13 residues. The germline gives CDR1 SSHAT, CDR2 FNYEAQ (reference sequence). The CDR3, as DNA: TGTGCTAGCAGCTTAGTCGCTAGCGGGGAGCAGTTCTTC. Its translation: CASSLVASGEQFF. Filled out from reference TRBV7-7 and TRBJ2-1, the complete variable domain reads GAGVSQSPRYKVTKRGQDVTLRCDPISSHATLYWYQQALGQGPEFLTYFNYEAQPDKSGLPSDRFSAERPEGSISTLTIQRTEQRDSAMYRCASSLVASGEQFFGPGTRLTVL.

The gene calls are TRBV20-1 and TRBJ2-2, with TRBD2 matching over 9 bases. Germline loops: CDR1 DFQATT, CDR2 SNEGSKA (reference sequence). The junction had 6 bases not matched to a gene; V was cut back by 0 bases and J by 4 bases. This CDR3 has 16 amino acids. The CDR3 nucleotides are TGCAGTGCTAGAGATGGGGCGGGAGGGCCCACCGGGGAGCTGTTTTTT. This encodes CSARDGAGGPTGELFF.